One sample yielded the 12 T cell receptor beta chains listed below, sequenced in a study of radiotherapy plus CTLA-4 blockade in lung cancer. Repertoires were generated with immunoSEQ multiplex PCR, while TCRdb's copy carries only in-frame clones and drops some. The sample holds some 60,000 clones, less than 85% seen once. The specimen comprised peripheral blood, sampled from a patient treated with radiotherapy plus ipilimumab. These receptors originate from a human donor with non-small cell lung cancer who had a complete response to radiotherapy plus ipilimumab.

This clone was found once. The chain recombines TRBV5-1 with TRBJ2-7; D is possibly TRBD1 (5 bases). V shed 4 bases and J shed 6 bases, with 23 bases lying between them. The CDR3 runs 16 residues. Per germline, CDR1 SGHRS and CDR2 YFSETQ. In DNA form, the CDR3 reads TGCGCCAGCAGCCCTGAGGTCGGCAGGGTCTCAGCCGAGCAGTACTTC. It encodes CASSPEVGRVSAEQYF. Based on the CDR3 plus reference TRBV5-1 and TRBJ2-7, the full variable domain is KAGVTQTPRYLIKTRGQQVTLSCSPISGHRSVSWYQQTPGQGLQFLFEYFSETQRNKGNFPGRFSGRQFSNSRSEMNVSTLELGDSALYLCASSPEVGRVSAEQYFGPGTRLTVT.

The CDR3 region is CASSEAQVSGYTF. CDR3 sequence (DNA): TGTGCCAGCAGTGAAGCCCAGGTTTCTGGCTACACCTTC. V usage is TRBV2 and J usage is TRBJ1-2; no definite D call. V lost 0 bases and J 7 bases, leaving 9 bases between the germline ends. This CDR3 spans 13 amino acids. Germline V CDR1 and CDR2: SNHLY, FYNNEI.

This sequence joins TRBV27 and TRBJ1-1; D might be TRBD1 (5 bases). V gave up 7 bases and J gave up 7 bases, with 19 bases separating them. Germline V CDR1 and CDR2: MNHEY, SMNVEV (reference sequence). This CDR3 spans 14 amino acids. The CDR3 sequence: CASTLNRLEGEAFF. CDR3 sequence (DNA): TGTGCCAGCACCTTAAACAGGCTTGAAGGTGAAGCTTTCTTT.

The chain couples TRBV2 to TRBJ2-2, with 12 nucleotides matching TRBD2. Germline lookup yields CDR1 SNHLY and CDR2 FYNNEI. This CDR3 is 16 amino acids long. Trimming took 6 bases from V and 4 from J; bases not matched to a gene: 6. The CDR3 is CASRVTSGGSTGELFF. The CDR3 nucleotides read TGTGCCAGCAGGGTGACTAGCGGGGGATCCACCGGGGAGCTGTTTTTT.

This clone came up a few times. The V and J genes are TRBV7-2 and TRBJ2-6; 7 nucleotides match TRBD1. With V trimmed by 5 bases and J by 0 bases, 10 bases remained unmatched. The CDR3 is 18 residues long. Germline V gives CDR1 SGHTA, CDR2 FQGNSA. CDR3 nucleotide sequence: TGTGCCAGCAGCCCCCGCAGGGGGTCGATCTCTGGGGCCAACGTCCTGACTTTC. Its translation is CASSPRRGSISGANVLTF.

This clone appeared once. The chain is built from TRBV19 and TRBJ2-6; D might be TRBD1 (6 bases). The CDR3 extends over 15 amino acids. Germline V CDR1 and CDR2: LNHDA, SQIVND (reference sequence). Trimming pared 7 bases from V and 5 bases from J, leaving 15 bases between. The CDR3 nucleotides read TGTGCCAGTAAACTCCCGGGACAAAGGGCCAACGTCCTGACTTTC. Protein product: CASKLPGQRANVLTF.

The chain has TRBV19 and TRBJ2-5; 7 nucleotides align to TRBD1. The CDR3 covers 15 residues. Germline-derived CDR1 and CDR2 are LNHDA and SQIVND (reference sequence). The ends lost 7 bases at V and 4 bases at J; junction bases unmatched: 12. CDR3 DNA: TGTGCCAGTACCCTAGGGAACAGGGGCGGAGAGACCCAGTACTTC. Translation: CASTLGNRGGETQYF. The whole variable domain, remainder taken from reference TRBV19 and TRBJ2-5, is DGGITQSPKYLFRKEGQNVTLSCEQNLNHDAMYWYRQDPGQGLRLIYYSQIVNDFQKGDIAEGYSVSREKKESFPLTVTSAQKNPTAFYLCASTLGNRGGETQYFGPGTRLLVL.

The V and J genes are TRBV27 and TRBJ1-5; no clear D gene. The germline V gene has CDR1 MNHEY and CDR2 SMNVEV (reference sequence). This CDR3 is 15 amino acids long. V lost 3 bases and J lost 4, with 13 bases in between. CDR3 protein: CASSLVTSGNQPQHF. CDR3 nucleotides: TGTGCCAGCAGTTTGGTAACCTCGGGAAATCAGCCCCAGCATTTT.

The chain has TRBV7-8 and TRBJ2-5, with D tentatively TRBD2 (6 bases). In germline, CDR1 is SGHVS, CDR2 FQNEAQ. Deletions cut 5 bases from V and 4 bases from J, with 14 bases between. The CDR3 has 14 residues. CDR3 in DNA: TGTGCCAGCAGCCCCCGGGAGTATCTAGAGACCCAGTACTTC. It codes for CASSPREYLETQYF.

CDR3 bases: TGTGCCAGCAGTTTGGGTCCGGCGGGTGAAGGGTACGAGCAGTACGTC. Its translation is CASSLGPAGEGYEQYV. The V and J genes are TRBV27 and TRBJ2-7; possibly TRBD2 for D (5 bases). The length of the CDR3 is 16 residues. In germline, CDR1 is MNHEY, CDR2 SMNVEV (reference sequence). V lost 3 bases and J 4 bases, leaving 19 bases between the germline ends.

The chain recombines TRBV19 with TRBJ1-2; D is unclear. The CDR3 is 15 amino acids. Germline V lookup: CDR1 LNHDA, CDR2 SQIVND (reference sequence). Trimming cost V 6 bases and J 4 bases, with 18 bases left between them. The CDR3 spells CASSPRLGSGYGYTF. Here the CDR3 DNA reads TGTGCCAGTAGCCCAAGATTGGGGAGCGGCTATGGCTACACCTTC.

This sequence joins TRBV14 and TRBJ1-2; 7 bases are shared with TRBD1. With 4 bases clipped from V and 4 bases from J, the junction kept 6 bases outside the gene matches. This CDR3 is built from 14 residues. Germline lookup yields CDR1 SGHDN and CDR2 FVKESK. This chain's CDR3 is CASSPNRGIYGYTF. For the CDR3, the DNA is TGTGCCAGCAGCCCCAACAGGGGAATCTATGGCTACACCTTC.